This TCR beta chain was documented in a study of blood T cell repertoires in COVID-19. About the research overall: PBMCs, B-cell-depleted T cells, or T cells provided the cDNA or gDNA that made up the material.

CDR3 length: 14 amino acids. Germline V lookup: CDR1 LNHNV, CDR2 YYDKDF (reference sequence). Trimming took 4 bases from V and 1 from J; bases not matched to a gene: 0. Clones were read by immunoSEQ multiplex PCR, and TCRdb kept only the in-frame ones, dropping some. The table includes 270,000 or so clones, 80% to 85% detected once. The sample was peripheral blood. This sequence was found in an older woman with active or convalescent COVID-19. The gene calls are TRBV15 and TRBJ2-2; 7 bases match TRBD2. This CDR3 is CATSIAGNTGELFF. As DNA, the CDR3 is TGTGCCACCAGCATAGCGGGGAACACCGGGGAGCTGTTTTTT.